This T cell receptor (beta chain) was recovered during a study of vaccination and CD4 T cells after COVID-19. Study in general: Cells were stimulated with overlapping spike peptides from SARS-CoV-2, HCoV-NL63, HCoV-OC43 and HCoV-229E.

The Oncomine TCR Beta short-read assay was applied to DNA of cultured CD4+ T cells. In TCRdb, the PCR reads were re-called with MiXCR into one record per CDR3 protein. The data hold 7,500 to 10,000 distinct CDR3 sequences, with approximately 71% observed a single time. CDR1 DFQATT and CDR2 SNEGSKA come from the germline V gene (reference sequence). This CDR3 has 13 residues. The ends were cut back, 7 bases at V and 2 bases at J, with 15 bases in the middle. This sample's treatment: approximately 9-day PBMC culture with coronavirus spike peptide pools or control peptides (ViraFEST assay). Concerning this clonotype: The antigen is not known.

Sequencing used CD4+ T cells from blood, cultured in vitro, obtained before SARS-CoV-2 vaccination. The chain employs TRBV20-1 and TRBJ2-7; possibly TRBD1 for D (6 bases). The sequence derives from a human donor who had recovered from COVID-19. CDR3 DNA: TGCAGTGGCAAGCAGGGGAAAACCTACGAGCAGTACTTC. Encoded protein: CSGKQGKTYEQYF.